The clone carrying this T cell receptor (beta chain) occurred a few times. Its antigen is unidentified. The CDR3 contains 14 residues. Germline CDR1 MNHEY, CDR2 SVGAGI. The V end was cut by 0 bases, the J end by 8 bases, with 11 bases between. These data belong to a study of T cell repertoires in cytomegalovirus infection. At the level of the study: HLA-B-restricted CMV epitopes that are well studied, plus recently identified HLA-C-restricted ones, were used by the study. Indicated by public TCR beta signatures were CMV infection and matching HLA type.

Each CDR3 protein is one row after TCRdb ran MiXCR on the reads. This table holds hundreds of thousands of distinct CDR3 sequences, 30% to 40% found once. This material consisted of cultured CD8+ T cells from PBMCs, taken from culture after CMV antigen stimulation. V gene TRBV6-5 combines with J gene TRBJ2-1; tentative D call: TRBD1 (5 bases). This TCR was recovered from a human donor in good health (CMV status not recorded). Some clones in this sample may be carry-over from other donors' samples. CDR3 sequence: CASSYSLGRDEQFF. The CDR3 DNA reads as TGTGCCAGCAGTTACTCACTGGGGCGCGATGAGCAGTTCTTC.